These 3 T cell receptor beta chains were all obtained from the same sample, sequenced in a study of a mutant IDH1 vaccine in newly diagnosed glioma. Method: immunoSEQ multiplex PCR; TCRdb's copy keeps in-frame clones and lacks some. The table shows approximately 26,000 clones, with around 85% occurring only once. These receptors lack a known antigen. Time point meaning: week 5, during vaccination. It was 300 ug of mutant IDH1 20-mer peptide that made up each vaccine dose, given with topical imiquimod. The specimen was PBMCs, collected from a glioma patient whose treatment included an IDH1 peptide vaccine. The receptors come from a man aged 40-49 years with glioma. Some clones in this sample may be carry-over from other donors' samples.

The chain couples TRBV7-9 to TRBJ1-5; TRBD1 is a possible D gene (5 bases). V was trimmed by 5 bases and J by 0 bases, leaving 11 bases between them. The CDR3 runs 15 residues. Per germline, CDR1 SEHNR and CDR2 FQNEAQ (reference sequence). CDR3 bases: TGTGCCAGCAGCCCAGGGTCAAATAGCAATCAGCCCCAGCATTTT. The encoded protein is CASSPGSNSNQPQHF. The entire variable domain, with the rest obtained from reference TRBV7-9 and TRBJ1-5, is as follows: DTGVSQNPRHKITKRGQNVTFRCDPISEHNRLYWYRQTLGQGPEFLTYFQNEAQLEKSRLLSDRFSAERPKGSFSTLEIQRTEQGDSAMYLCASSPGSNSNQPQHFGDGTRLSIL.

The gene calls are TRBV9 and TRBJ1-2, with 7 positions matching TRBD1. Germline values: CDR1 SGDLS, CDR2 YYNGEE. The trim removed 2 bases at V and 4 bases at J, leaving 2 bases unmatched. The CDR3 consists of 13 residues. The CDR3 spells CASSVDRTYGYTF. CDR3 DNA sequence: TGTGCCAGCAGCGTGGACAGGACCTATGGCTACACCTTC.

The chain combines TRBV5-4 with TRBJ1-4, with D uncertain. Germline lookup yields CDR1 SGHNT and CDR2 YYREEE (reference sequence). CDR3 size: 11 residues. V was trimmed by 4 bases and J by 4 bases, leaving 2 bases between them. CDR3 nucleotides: TGTGCCAGCAGCCTTAATGAAAAACTGTTTTTT. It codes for CASSLNEKLFF.